The sequence of this T cell receptor beta chain was determined in a study of cytomegalovirus exposure and HLA in healthy donors. Study-wide results and caveats: In an earlier analysis, in some 600 donors, most V segments appeared productive either ~90% or ~30% of the time. Upon later analysis, TCR association rates were observed to vary by HLA locus, being highest for DRB1 and lowest for HLA-C. Reportedly, fewer N-insertions than the approximately 680-donor mean appeared in an Asian-associated ancestry cluster in a later analysis.

With 60 Vbeta and 13 Jbeta primers, the PCR was carried out. Measured with immunoSEQ multiplex PCR; TCRdb has only the in-frame clones, and not every one. This table has approximately 200,000 clones, roughly 74% appearing once. On this clone: Its antigen is not identified.

The source material was PBMCs. The TCR was taken from a woman aged 25 to 45 in good health and CMV-seropositive.

The CDR3 is CASSITGEGKGTEAFF. In DNA form, the CDR3 reads TGTGCCAGTAGTATTACAGGGGAAGGAAAGGGCACTGAAGCTTTCTTT. The chain uses TRBV19 and TRBJ1-1, with 7 bases that match TRBD1. J gave up 4 bases and V 3 bases, and 11 bases lay outside the gene matches. CDR1 is LNHDA, CDR2 SQIVND, per germline (reference sequence). The CDR3 extends over 16 amino acids. The whole variable domain, remainder taken from reference TRBV19 and TRBJ1-1, is DGGITQSPKYLFRKEGQNVTLSCEQNLNHDAMYWYRQDPGQGLRLIYYSQIVNDFQKGDIAEGYSVSREKKESFPLTVTSAQKNPTAFYLCASSITGEGKGTEAFFGQGTRLTVV.